The present T cell receptor (beta chain) was sequenced within a study of T cells after yellow fever vaccination. At the level of the study: Preparing low-cell-number fractions relied on SMART-Seq v4 Ultra Low Input. Study-level points and caveats: Repertoires obtained by FACS sorting could include abundant clonotypes that entered as contaminants from the bulk population. Clonotypes shared by both compartments, CD4 and CD8, made up a small share.

To note about this clonotype: What it binds is unknown.

TCR cDNA, made by 5'RACE template switching, carried an added universal primer site and UMIs. MiXCR, applied by TCRdb to the 5' RACE reads, yields one record per CDR3 protein. Of 400,000 or so distinct CDR3 sequences listed, around a tenth are singletons. The receptor comes from a man between 18 and 35 years old who received the YFV17D yellow fever vaccine. The sample consisted of PBMCs, taken on the day of the first yellow fever vaccination.

The CDR3 sequence: CASSQTDRMNTEAFF. The CDR3 DNA is TGTGCCAGCAGCCAGACGGATCGGATGAACACTGAAGCTTTCTTT. The V gene is TRBV7-6, the J gene TRBJ1-1; D is undetermined. V was clipped by 5 bases and J by 0 bases, with 13 bases between them. CDR1 SGHVS and CDR2 FNYEAQ come from the germline V gene. The CDR3 is made up of 15 amino acids.